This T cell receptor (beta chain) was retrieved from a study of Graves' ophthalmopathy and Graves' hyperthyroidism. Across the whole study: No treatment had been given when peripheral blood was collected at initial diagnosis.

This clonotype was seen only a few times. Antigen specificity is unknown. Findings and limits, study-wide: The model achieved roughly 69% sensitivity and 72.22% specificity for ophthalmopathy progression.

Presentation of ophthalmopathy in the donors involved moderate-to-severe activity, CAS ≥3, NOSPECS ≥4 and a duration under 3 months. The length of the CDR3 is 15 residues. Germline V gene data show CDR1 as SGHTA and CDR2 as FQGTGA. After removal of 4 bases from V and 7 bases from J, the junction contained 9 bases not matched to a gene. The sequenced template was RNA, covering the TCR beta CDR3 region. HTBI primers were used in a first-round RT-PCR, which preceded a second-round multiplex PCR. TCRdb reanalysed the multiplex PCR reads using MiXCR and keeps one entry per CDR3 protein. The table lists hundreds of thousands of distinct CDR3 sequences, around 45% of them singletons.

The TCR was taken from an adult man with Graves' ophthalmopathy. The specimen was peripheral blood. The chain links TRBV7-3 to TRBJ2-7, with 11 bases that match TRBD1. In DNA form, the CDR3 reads TGTGCCAGCAGCTCGAGAGGACAGGGGGCAAGAGAGCAGTACTTC. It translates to CASSSRGQGAREQYF.